This TCR beta chain comes out of a study of regulatory T cells in long-lasting Graves disease. Building of the TCR beta libraries involved iRepertoire HTBI primers and Arm-PCR of CDR3 regions. TCRdb passed the multiplex PCR reads through MiXCR, listing each CDR3 protein once. The repertoire holds about 520,000 distinct CDR3 sequences, with about 11% as singletons. This clonotype was picked up many times. Time point in this sample: newly diagnosed GD, antithyroid drugs for less than 3 months. PBMC RNA served as the TCR library source. The CDR3 spans 12 residues. Per germline, CDR1 ENHRY and CDR2 SYGVKD. V dropped 4 bases and J dropped 7 bases, with 10 bases sitting between them. The sample also formed part of further work on T cells in Graves' hyperthyroidism and ophthalmopathy.

This TCR was recovered from a woman aged 25 to 45 with Graves disease. V and J are TRBV10-3 and TRBJ2-5, with D possibly TRBD1 on 7 matching bases. This material consisted of peripheral blood mononuclear cells (PBMCs), taken at new diagnosis, from a patient treated with antithyroid drugs. The CDR3 here is CAISGQGGTQYF. For the CDR3, the DNA is TGTGCCATCAGTGGCCAGGGGGGGACCCAGTACTTC.